These T cell receptor beta chains were read from a single sample in a study of T cells after yellow fever vaccination. Each CDR3 protein is one row after TCRdb ran MiXCR on the 5' RACE reads. In the table there are hundreds of thousands of distinct CDR3 sequences, roughly an eighth of which are singletons. The input for sequencing was CD4+ T cells sorted from PBMCs, taken 15 days after the yellow fever booster vaccination. These receptor sequences come from a man aged 18 to 30 who received the YFV17D yellow fever vaccine. Each CDR3 is given with its conserved first and last residue. The D gene is left open where the match is weak. Clone size is given for some rows only: seen once, a few or many times, or a class if the clone is expanded.

abundance	d_gene	v_gene	j_gene	CDR3nt	CDR3aa
few	.	TRBV20-1	TRBJ1-1	TGCAGTGCTAGAGGCCCGGGGGCGACTGAAGCTTTCTTT	CSARGPGATEAFF
few	.	TRBV7-8	TRBJ2-3	TGTGCCAGCAGCTTTAGGGGGGTTTTCACAGATACGCAGTATTTT	CASSFRGVFTDTQYF
.	.	TRBV9	TRBJ1-2	TGTGCCAGCAGCGTCGAAAGGGGCGGTGGCTACACCTTC	CASSVERGGGYTF
.	.	TRBV18	TRBJ1-1	TGTGCCAGCTCACCACGGACGCAGACAGTTGGAGAAAAAGCTTTCTTT	CASSPRTQTVGEKAFF
many	TRBD1	TRBV14	TRBJ2-3	TGTGCCAGCAGCCAGTTACAGGGGGATACGCAGTATTTT	CASSQLQGDTQYF
few	.	TRBV12-3/TRBV12-4	TRBJ1-2	TGTGCCAGCAGCCGCCGGGACGGCCTTAGGGATGGCTACACCTTC	CASSRRDGLRDGYTF
many	.	TRBV14	TRBJ2-1	TGTGCCAGCAGCCAAGCCGTTGGCAGGTCGAGCTCCTACAATGAGCAGTTCTTC	CASSQAVGRSSSYNEQFF
.	.	TRBV13	TRBJ1-3	TGTGCCAGCAGCCACCGGGACGGAAACACCATATATTTT	CASSHRDGNTIYF
many	TRBD1	TRBV4-3	TRBJ2-1	TGCGCCAGCAGCCTAGGGACAGGTTGGTTGATTGAGCAGTTCTTC	CASSLGTGWLIEQFF
once	.	TRBV29-1	TRBJ1-2	TGCAGCGTTGAGCACTACTATGGCTACACCTTC	CSVEHYYGYTF
.	.	TRBV5-5	TRBJ1-2	TGTGCCAGCACCCAGTGGGGGTTCCATGGCTACACCTTC	CASTQWGFHGYTF
few	.	TRBV6-5	TRBJ1-4	TGTGCCAGCAGTTTGTCCTATCGAGGGGAAAAACTGTTTTTT	CASSLSYRGEKLFF
.	.	TRBV12-3/TRBV12-4	TRBJ1-4	TGTGCCAGCAGTCCGGACAGAGCTAATGAAAAACTGTTTTTT	CASSPDRANEKLFF
.	TRBD2	TRBV6-2/TRBV6-3	TRBJ2-1	TGTGCCAGCAGTTACCTCCCGGGGGGGACGAATGAGCAGTTCTTC	CASSYLPGGTNEQFF
.	TRBD2	TRBV7-2	TRBJ2-5	TGTGCCAGCAGTTTTCCCCTCGGGGGGTCAGAGACCCAGTACTTC	CASSFPLGGSETQYF
.	.	TRBV7-2	TRBJ2-4	TGTGCCAGCAGCAGAGGGGTAGCCAAAAACATTCAGTACTTC	CASSRGVAKNIQYF